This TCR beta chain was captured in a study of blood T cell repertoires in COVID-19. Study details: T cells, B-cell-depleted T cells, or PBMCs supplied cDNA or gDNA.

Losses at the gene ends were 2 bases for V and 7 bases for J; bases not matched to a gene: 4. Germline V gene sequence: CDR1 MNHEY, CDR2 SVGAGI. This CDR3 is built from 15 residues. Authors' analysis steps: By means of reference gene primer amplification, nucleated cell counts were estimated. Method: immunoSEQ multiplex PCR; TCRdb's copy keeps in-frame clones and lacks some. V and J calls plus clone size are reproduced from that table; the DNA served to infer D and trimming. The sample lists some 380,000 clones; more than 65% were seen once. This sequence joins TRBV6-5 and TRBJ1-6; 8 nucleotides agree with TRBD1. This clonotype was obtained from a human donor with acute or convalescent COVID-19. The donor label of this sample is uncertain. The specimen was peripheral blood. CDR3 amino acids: CASSYDRGQNSPLHF. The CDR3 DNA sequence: TGTGCCAGCAGTTACGACAGGGGACAGAATTCACCCCTCCACTTT.